The clone carrying this TCR beta chain has only one observation. In the source study's methods: Owing to the provision of junction-only sequences devoid of quality scores by immunoSEQ, filtering differed. Measured with immunoSEQ multiplex PCR; TCRdb has only the in-frame clones, and not every one. V, J and clone size derive from that table, while D and trimming were established from the DNA sequence. The profile shows some 2 million clones, approximately 94% of them singletons. Naive CD8 isolation took CD45RO-negative cells positively selected for CCR7 and excluded terminally differentiated effector memory CD45RA+ cells. This entry is derived from a study of shared clonotypes between healthy human individuals. The V end was cut by 6 bases, the J end by 0 bases, with 12 bases between. The CDR3 runs to 15 residues. Per germline, CDR1 MNHNS and CDR2 SASEGT.

The sequenced material came from naive CD8+ T cells sorted from blood. The TCR was taken from a man aged 18 to 35 in good health. The chain joins TRBV6-1 to TRBJ2-1; possibly TRBD1 for D (6 bases). The CDR3 sequence is CASRLLGASYNEQFF. CDR3 bases: TGTGCCAGCAGGCTATTGGGGGCCTCCTACAATGAGCAGTTCTTC.